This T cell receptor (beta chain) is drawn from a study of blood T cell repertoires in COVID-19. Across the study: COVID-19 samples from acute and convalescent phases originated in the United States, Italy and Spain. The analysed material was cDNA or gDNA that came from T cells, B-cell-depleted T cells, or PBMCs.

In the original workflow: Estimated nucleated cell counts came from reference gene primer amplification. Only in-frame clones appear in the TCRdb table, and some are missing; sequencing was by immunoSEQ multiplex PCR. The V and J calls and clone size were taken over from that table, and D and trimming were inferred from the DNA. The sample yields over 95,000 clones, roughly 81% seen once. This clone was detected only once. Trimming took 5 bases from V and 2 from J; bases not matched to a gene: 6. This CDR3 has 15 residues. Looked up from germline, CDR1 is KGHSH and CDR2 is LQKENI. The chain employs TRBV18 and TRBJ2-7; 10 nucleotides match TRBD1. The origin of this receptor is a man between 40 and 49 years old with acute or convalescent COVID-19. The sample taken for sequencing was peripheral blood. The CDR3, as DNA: TGTGCCAGCTCATCAGGACAGGGGGTCACCTACGAGCAGTACTTC. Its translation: CASSSGQGVTYEQYF.